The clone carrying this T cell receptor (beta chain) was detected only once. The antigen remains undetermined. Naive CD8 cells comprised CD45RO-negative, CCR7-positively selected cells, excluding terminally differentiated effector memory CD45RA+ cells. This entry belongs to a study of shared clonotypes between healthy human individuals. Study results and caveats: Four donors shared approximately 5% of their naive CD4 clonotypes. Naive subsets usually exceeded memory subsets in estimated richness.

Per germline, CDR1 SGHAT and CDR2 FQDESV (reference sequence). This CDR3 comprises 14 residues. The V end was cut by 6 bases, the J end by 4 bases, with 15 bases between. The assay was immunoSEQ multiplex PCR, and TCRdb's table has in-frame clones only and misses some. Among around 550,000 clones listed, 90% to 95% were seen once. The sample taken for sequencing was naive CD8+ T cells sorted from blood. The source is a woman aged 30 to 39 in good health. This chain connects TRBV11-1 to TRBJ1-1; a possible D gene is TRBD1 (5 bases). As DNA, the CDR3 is TGTGCCAGCAGTCCAGAGTGGGGCTCCACTGAAGCTTTCTTT. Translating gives CASSPEWGSTEAFF.